This TCR beta chain originates from a study of response to subunit inactivated influenza vaccine. The V gene's germline CDR1 is GTSNPN and CDR2 SVGIG (reference sequence). Trimming cost V 0 bases and J 8 bases, with 5 bases left between them. The CDR3 totals 11 residues. One entry per CDR3 protein results from TCRdb running MiXCR on the RT-PCR reads. The sample includes under 750,000 distinct CDR3 sequences, around 11% seen only once; the top ten take more than 8.5%. The genes are TRBV30 and TRBJ2-1, with D unclear. Sample: PBMCs from blood, taken on the day of vaccination. This receptor was obtained from a man aged 45-60 years who received an inactivated influenza vaccine. Written as DNA, the CDR3 is TGTGCCTGGAGTGTATCTTATGAGCAGTTCTTC. Translating gives CAWSVSYEQFF.